The 26 T cell receptor beta chains reported below all come from one sample, sequenced in a study of T cell repertoires in cytomegalovirus infection. TCRdb ran MiXCR on the reads and lists one entry per CDR3 protein. The sample includes hundreds of thousands of distinct CDR3 sequences, roughly 9.5% of them seen just once. Material for sequencing was PBMCs. The receptors here all came from a human donor in good health (CMV status not recorded). Some clones in this sample may be carry-over from other donors' samples.

This clonotype has at least ten counts. The chain has TRBV19 and TRBJ2-3, with 12 bases that match TRBD2. Germline assignment: CDR1 LNHDA and CDR2 SQIVND (reference sequence). The CDR3 loop spans 18 amino acids. J gave up 0 bases and V 4 bases, and 8 bases lay outside the gene matches. The CDR3 is CASSKALAGGWSTDTQYF. DNA for the CDR3: TGTGCCAGTAGTAAAGCGCTAGCGGGAGGGTGGAGCACAGATACGCAGTATTTT.

This clonotype was recorded many times. The chain is built from TRBV7-2 and TRBJ2-5; maybe TRBD2 (5 bases). The CDR3 runs to 15 residues. Trimming took 1 base from V and 1 from J, leaving 10 bases between them. CDR1 is SGHTA, CDR2 FQGNSA, per germline. The CDR3 spells CASSLGSGFQETQYF. CDR3 in DNA: TGTGCCAGCAGCTTAGGCAGCGGTTTCCAAGAGACCCAGTACTTC.

This clonotype has only a few counts. This chain uses TRBV3-1 with TRBJ1-1; TRBD1 might be the D (5 bases). Germline lookup yields CDR1 LGHDT and CDR2 YNNKEL (reference sequence). The CDR3 is 14 residues long. V was shortened by 4 bases and J by 5 bases, with 14 bases between the two germline ends. In nucleotides, the CDR3 is TGTGCCAGCAGCCGCGGGGGGACGGGAACTGAAGCTTTCTTT. Amino acids: CASSRGGTGTEAFF. The full variable domain, rest sourced from reference TRBV3-1 and TRBJ1-1, is DTAVSQTPKYLVTQMGNDKSIKCEQNLGHDTMYWYKQDSKKFLKIMFSYNNKELIINETVPNRFSPKSPDKAHLNLHINSLELGDSAVYFCASSRGGTGTEAFFGQGTRLTVV.

The rearrangement links TRBV19 to TRBJ2-5, with D possibly TRBD1 on 7 matching bases. Looked up from germline, CDR1 is LNHDA and CDR2 is SQIVND (reference sequence). The V end was cut by 5 bases, the J end by 5 bases, with 12 bases between. The CDR3 spans 13 residues. The chain's CDR3 is CASSETGRETQYF. CDR3 DNA sequence: TGTGCCAGTAGTGAGACAGGGAGGGAGACCCAGTACTTC. Full variable domain (outside the CDR3, taken from reference TRBV19 and TRBJ2-5): DGGITQSPKYLFRKEGQNVTLSCEQNLNHDAMYWYRQDPGQGLRLIYYSQIVNDFQKGDIAEGYSVSREKKESFPLTVTSAQKNPTAFYLCASSETGRETQYFGPGTRLLVL.

A few counts support this clonotype. The chain combines TRBV12-3 or TRBV12-4 with TRBJ2-7; unclear D gene. The CDR3 consists of 13 residues. Trimming took 4 bases from V and 3 from J, leaving 10 bases between them. The CDR3 here is CASSYGKYYEQYF. CDR3 sequence (DNA): TGTGCCAGCAGTTATGGGAAATACTACGAGCAGTACTTC.

The V call is TRBV20-1, the J call TRBJ2-3; weak D call: TRBD1 (6 bases). Germline lookup yields CDR1 DFQATT and CDR2 SNEGSKA (reference sequence). V lost 1 base to trimming and J lost 2 bases, with 16 bases between them. The CDR3 spans 16 residues. The CDR3 protein is CSARVGFGQITDTQYF. The CDR3, as DNA: TGCAGTGCTAGAGTGGGCTTCGGACAGATCACAGATACGCAGTATTTT.

This clonotype was detected ten times or more. This sequence joins TRBV28 and TRBJ1-5; D not resolved. The V gene's germline CDR1 is MDHEN and CDR2 SYDVKM. V was trimmed by 5 bases and J by 5 bases, leaving 13 bases between them. This CDR3 is built from 14 residues. The CDR3 region has the DNA TGTGCCAGCAGTAACACCCTAAACCATCAGCCCCAGCATTTT. Translation gives CASSNTLNHQPQHF. Based on the CDR3 plus reference TRBV28 and TRBJ1-5, the full variable domain is DVKVTQSSRYLVKRTGEKVFLECVQDMDHENMFWYRQDPGLGLRLIYFSYDVKMKEKGDIPEGYSVSREKKERFSLILESASTNQTSMYLCASSNTLNHQPQHFGDGTRLSIL.

V usage is TRBV30 and J usage is TRBJ2-7; D uncertain. CDR1 GTSNPN and CDR2 SVGIG come from the germline V gene (reference sequence). V shed 5 bases and J shed 1 base, with 12 bases lying between them. The CDR3 runs to 13 residues. The CDR3 DNA follows: TGTGCCTGGGAGGCAGTCCAATCCTACGAGCAGTACTTC. Translation: CAWEAVQSYEQYF.

This clonotype was found a few times. The chain carries TRBV19 and TRBJ1-3; maybe TRBD1 (5 bases). V dropped 9 bases and J dropped 5 bases, with 8 bases sitting between them. Germline CDR1 is LNHDA and CDR2 is SQIVND (reference sequence). The CDR3 runs to 11 residues. The CDR3: CASDRRNTIYF. CDR3 DNA sequence: TGTGCCAGCGACAGAAGAAACACCATATATTTT. The variable domain in full, completed from reference TRBV19 and TRBJ1-3, reads DGGITQSPKYLFRKEGQNVTLSCEQNLNHDAMYWYRQDPGQGLRLIYYSQIVNDFQKGDIAEGYSVSREKKESFPLTVTSAQKNPTAFYLCASDRRNTIYFGEGSWLTVV.

The V gene is TRBV29-1, the J gene TRBJ2-7; possible D gene TRBD2, 6 bases. Trimming left V 5 bases short and J 3 bases short, with 14 bases between. Germline values: CDR1 SQVTM, CDR2 ANQGSEA. The CDR3 has 13 amino acids. The CDR3 sequence: CSVIAVQGYEQYF. In DNA form, the CDR3 reads TGCAGCGTTATAGCGGTGCAGGGCTACGAGCAGTACTTC.

This clonotype has only a few counts. This rearrangement joins TRBV6-2 or TRBV6-3 to TRBJ1-6; the D gene is possibly TRBD1 (5 bases). This CDR3 comprises 15 residues. Germline V gene data show CDR1 as MNHEY and CDR2 as SVGEGT. Trimming shortened V by 6 bases and J by 11 bases, and 20 bases separated the two germline ends. DNA of the CDR3: TGTGCCAGCAGCCACAGAACGACAGAAACAACACCCCTCCACTTT. Its protein is CASSHRTTETTPLHF.

This clonotype has at least ten counts. This chain connects TRBV6-2 or TRBV6-3 to TRBJ1-6; D is uncertain. The germline V gene encodes CDR1 MNHEY and CDR2 SVGEGT. V was pared by 5 bases and J by 5 bases, with 13 bases between. The CDR3 is 15 amino acids. The DNA for the CDR3 is TGTGCCAGCAGTATGAGGATCCCTGATAATTCACCCCTCCACTTT. Residues: CASSMRIPDNSPLHF.

V usage is TRBV19 and J usage is TRBJ1-5; the D gene is possibly TRBD1 (5 bases). The V gene's germline CDR1 is LNHDA and CDR2 SQIVND (reference sequence). CDR3 length equals 14 residues. Trimming stripped 7 bases from V and 9 bases from J, with 19 bases between. In DNA form, the CDR3 reads TGTGCCAGTACCCCCGGGGGGGACCGACCGCCCCAGCATTTT. Translated, it gives CASTPGGDRPPQHF.

This clonotype was detected many times. The chain combines TRBV19 with TRBJ2-5; possible D gene TRBD1, 5 bases. CDR3 length equals 12 residues. Germline V gene lookup returns CDR1 LNHDA and CDR2 SQIVND (reference sequence). The V end lost 7 bases, the J end lost 5 bases, and 11 bases lay between the germline ends. The CDR3 sequence: CASKQGSETQYF. CDR3 in DNA: TGTGCCAGTAAGCAGGGATCTGAGACCCAGTACTTC.

This clonotype was detected many times. The chain recombines TRBV11-2 with TRBJ2-4; 7 bases line up with TRBD2. With 4 bases clipped from V and 7 bases from J, the junction kept 10 bases outside the gene matches. CDR1 SGHAT and CDR2 FQNNGV come from the germline V gene. This CDR3 has 15 amino acids. The CDR3 DNA is TGTGCCAGCAGCTCACCCTCAGCGGGGAGGAACATTCAGTACTTC. It yields the protein CASSSPSAGRNIQYF. Full variable domain (missing parts from reference TRBV11-2 and TRBJ2-4): EAGVAQSPRYKIIEKRQSVAFWCNPISGHATLYWYQQILGQGPKLLIQFQNNGVVDDSQLPKDRFSAERLKGVDSTLKIQPAKLEDSAVYLCASSSPSAGRNIQYFGAGTRLSVL.

This clonotype occurred many times. The rearrangement links TRBV7-2 to TRBJ1-1, with unresolved D. Germline V lookup: CDR1 SGHTA, CDR2 FQGNSA. The CDR3 runs 11 residues. V was clipped by 3 bases and J by 5 bases, with 4 bases between them. The CDR3 loop is CASSFGTEAFF. DNA for the CDR3: TGTGCCAGCAGCTTTGGGACTGAAGCTTTCTTT.

This chain connects TRBV20-1 to TRBJ2-7; TRBD1 agrees at 8 bases. With V trimmed by 3 bases and J by 5 bases, 12 bases remained unmatched. This CDR3 spans 15 amino acids. In germline, CDR1 is DFQATT, CDR2 SNEGSKA (reference sequence). For the CDR3, the DNA is TGCAGTGCTAGGGGTTTCCGGACAGGGCCCCACGAGCAGTACTTC. It is translated as CSARGFRTGPHEQYF.

This clonotype was observed many times. This sequence joins TRBV12-3 or TRBV12-4 and TRBJ2-1; D unresolved. The CDR3 contains 13 residues. The V gene lost 3 bases and the J gene lost 5 bases, with 8 bases spanning the gap. CDR3 nucleotide sequence: TGTGCCAGCAGTTTCCAGGAAAACAATGAGCAGTTCTTC. It yields the protein CASSFQENNEQFF.

This clonotype was counted between two and nine times. V gene TRBV6-2 or TRBV6-3 combines with J gene TRBJ1-1, with 9 bases that match TRBD1. Trimming at V came to 6 bases and at J to 0 bases, leaving 20 bases not matched to a gene. This CDR3 has 20 amino acids. The germline V gene encodes CDR1 MNHEY and CDR2 SVGEGT. This CDR3 reads CASSSSGTGSDLFLNTEAFF. CDR3 in DNA: TGTGCCAGCAGCTCCTCCGGGACAGGGTCCGATTTATTTCTGAACACTGAAGCTTTCTTT.

This clonotype occurred many times. This sequence joins TRBV7-2 and TRBJ1-1; D is perhaps TRBD1 (5 bases). Between the trimmed V and J ends, which lost 5 bases and 3 bases, there was a span of 10 bases. This CDR3 has 13 amino acids. Germline CDR1 reads SGHTA; CDR2 reads FQGNSA. CDR3 sequence: CASSARGDTEAFF. The DNA for the CDR3 is TGTGCCAGCAGCGCTCGGGGGGACACTGAAGCTTTCTTT.

This clonotype was counted between two and nine times. CDR3 nucleotides: TGTGCCTGGAGTGCGGGGACCCAATACAATGAGCAGTTCTTC. Translated, it gives CAWSAGTQYNEQFF. The rearrangement uses TRBV30 and TRBJ2-1; D possibly uses TRBD1 or TRBD2 (5 bases each). Trimming removed 1 base at V and 4 bases at J, with 11 bases between. Germline loops: CDR1 GTSNPN, CDR2 SVGIG (reference sequence). This CDR3 has 14 amino acids.

The J gene is TRBJ2-1, the V gene TRBV29-1; 12 bases align to TRBD2. The trim removed 4 bases at V and 8 bases at J, leaving 6 bases unmatched. This CDR3 has 14 amino acids. The germline V gene has CDR1 SQVTM and CDR2 ANQGSEA. CDR3: CSVAGTSGLDEQFF. In nucleotides, the CDR3 is TGCAGCGTTGCTGGGACTAGCGGGCTGGATGAGCAGTTCTTC.

This chain links TRBV20-1 with TRBJ2-7; the D gene is possibly TRBD2 (6 bases). The CDR3 is 11 amino acids. V lost 1 base and J 8 bases, leaving 9 bases between the germline ends. Germline loops: CDR1 DFQATT, CDR2 SNEGSKA (reference sequence). For the CDR3, the DNA is TGCAGTGCTAGAGGGACTAACAAGCAGTACTTC. Translating it yields CSARGTNKQYF.

The V and J genes are TRBV6-2 or TRBV6-3 and TRBJ1-5; TRBD1 might be the D (5 bases). V lost 7 bases to trimming and J lost 0 bases, with 13 bases between them. The CDR3 consists of 15 residues. The germline V gene has CDR1 MNHEY and CDR2 SVGEGT. The DNA for the CDR3 is TGTGCCAGCAAGCTAGGGCAGGGTAGCAATCAGCCCCAGCATTTT. It translates to CASKLGQGSNQPQHF.

This clonotype was seen more than once but under ten times. The chain uses TRBV19 and TRBJ2-1; 10 positions agree with TRBD1. With V trimmed by 3 bases and J by 8 bases, 7 bases remained unmatched. The CDR3 is 15 residues long. Germline V gene data show CDR1 as LNHDA and CDR2 as SQIVND (reference sequence). CDR3 residues: CASSIPGQGNYEQFF. The CDR3 DNA reads TGTGCCAGTAGTATCCCGGGACAGGGGAATTATGAGCAGTTCTTC.

This clonotype turned up a few times. In DNA, the CDR3 is TGTGCCAGCAGCCCCCGACAGGGGTGGGCTGAGCAGTTCTTC. As protein: CASSPRQGWAEQFF. The chain carries TRBV12-3 or TRBV12-4 and TRBJ2-1; TRBD1 aligns across 8 bases. The CDR3 consists of 14 residues. V shed 6 bases, J shed 9 bases, and the junction held 10 bases outside the gene matches.